The 10 T cell receptor beta chains below come from one sample, sequenced in a study of CD8 T cells in Susac syndrome. An input of 0.5 to 1 ug of RNA was subjected to reverse transcription using random hexamers. Each CDR3 protein gets one entry after TCRdb re-called the immunoSEQ multiplex PCR reads with MiXCR. The repertoire has 110,000 or so distinct CDR3 sequences, approximately 93% of them found once; the top ten carry about 0.096%. The sequencing sample was made of CD4+ T cells from PBMCs. The source of these receptors is a human donor with multiple sclerosis.

The V and J genes are TRBV20-1 and TRBJ1-2; D gene ambiguous. V lost 3 bases to trimming and J lost 7 bases, with 18 bases between them. This CDR3 has 14 residues. Germline V lookup: CDR1 DFQATT, CDR2 SNEGSKA (reference sequence). This chain's CDR3 is CSASLASPRVGYTF. Here the CDR3 DNA reads TGCAGTGCTAGTTTGGCGTCCCCTAGGGTTGGCTACACCTTC.

The rearrangement links TRBV4-2 to TRBJ2-2; D perhaps matches TRBD1 (6 bases). The V and J ends lost 0 bases and 0 bases respectively, with 11 bases between them. The CDR3 is made up of 17 amino acids. Germline V gives CDR1 LGHNA, CDR2 YNFKEQ. The DNA for the CDR3 is TGTGCCAGCAGCCAAGAGGGGGCTCCCTCGAACACCGGGGAGCTGTTTTTT. This codes for CASSQEGAPSNTGELFF.

The genes are TRBV27 and TRBJ2-7; D gene ambiguous. CDR1 and CDR2 from the germline V gene are MNHEY and SMNVEV (reference sequence). CDR3 size: 13 residues. Trimming shortened V by 5 bases and J by 1 base, and 9 bases separated the two germline ends. The CDR3 DNA follows: TGTGCCAGCAGTCTCATTCCTTCCTACGAGCAGTACTTC. It codes for CASSLIPSYEQYF.

The chain has TRBV29-1 and TRBJ2-7, with D perhaps being TRBD1 or TRBD2 (6 bases each). The V and J ends lost 5 bases and 7 bases respectively, with 18 bases between them. Germline assignment: CDR1 SQVTM and CDR2 ANQGSEA. The CDR3 consists of 13 residues. The CDR3 sequence is CSVRGEDGLEQYF. In DNA, the CDR3 is TGCAGCGTTAGGGGGGAGGACGGTCTGGAGCAGTACTTC.

The chain is built from TRBV5-4 and TRBJ2-5, with 9 bases fitting TRBD1. The length of the CDR3 is 18 residues. Losses at the gene ends were 0 bases for V and 4 bases for J; bases not matched to a gene: 13. The V gene's germline CDR1 is SGHNT and CDR2 YYREEE (reference sequence). The CDR3 sequence: CASSLAGLVGQGLETQYF. DNA of the CDR3: TGTGCCAGCAGCTTGGCCGGTCTGGTCGGACAGGGGTTAGAGACCCAGTACTTC.

The chain joins TRBV19 to TRBJ1-4; D not certain. Trimming removed 6 bases from V and 5 bases from J, with 10 bases in between. The germline CDR1 and CDR2 sequences are LNHDA and SQIVND (reference sequence). The CDR3 consists of 13 residues. CDR3 amino acids: CASRSQMNEKLFF. The DNA for the CDR3 is TGTGCCAGTAGATCACAGATGAATGAAAAACTGTTTTTT.

This chain uses TRBV10-3 with TRBJ2-7; D remains ambiguous. V lost 2 bases and J 7 bases, leaving 15 bases between the germline ends. The V gene's germline CDR1 is ENHRY and CDR2 SYGVKD. The CDR3 totals 14 residues. CDR3 loop: CAISEEELLGEQYF. The CDR3 DNA sequence: TGTGCCATCAGTGAGGAGGAACTCTTAGGAGAGCAGTACTTC.

The chain uses TRBV9 and TRBJ2-1, with 8 bases identical to TRBD1. V shed 0 bases, J shed 8 bases, and the junction held 10 bases outside the gene matches. The CDR3 runs 16 residues. Germline values: CDR1 SGDLS, CDR2 YYNGEE. The CDR3 DNA follows: TGTGCCAGCAGCGTAGCTGGGGACAGGAACACCCATGAGCAGTTCTTC. Translating it yields CASSVAGDRNTHEQFF.

V and J are TRBV7-9 and TRBJ2-4, with 9 bases matching TRBD2. Trimming cost V 7 bases and J 3 bases; bases outside gene matches: 4. This CDR3 contains 14 residues. Germline-derived CDR1 and CDR2 are SEHNR and FQNEAQ (reference sequence). CDR3 protein: CASTAREGKNIQYF. CDR3 DNA sequence: TGTGCCAGCACGGCGCGGGAGGGCAAAAACATTCAGTACTTC.

The chain is built from TRBV15 and TRBJ1-5; D call uncertain. The V end was cut by 0 bases, the J end by 7 bases, with 10 bases between. Germline V gene sequence: CDR1 LNHNV, CDR2 YYDKDF (reference sequence). The CDR3 is made up of 14 amino acids. The CDR3 here is CATSRDYGNQPQHF. The CDR3 nucleotides are TGTGCCACCAGCAGAGATTACGGGAACCAGCCCCAGCATTTT.